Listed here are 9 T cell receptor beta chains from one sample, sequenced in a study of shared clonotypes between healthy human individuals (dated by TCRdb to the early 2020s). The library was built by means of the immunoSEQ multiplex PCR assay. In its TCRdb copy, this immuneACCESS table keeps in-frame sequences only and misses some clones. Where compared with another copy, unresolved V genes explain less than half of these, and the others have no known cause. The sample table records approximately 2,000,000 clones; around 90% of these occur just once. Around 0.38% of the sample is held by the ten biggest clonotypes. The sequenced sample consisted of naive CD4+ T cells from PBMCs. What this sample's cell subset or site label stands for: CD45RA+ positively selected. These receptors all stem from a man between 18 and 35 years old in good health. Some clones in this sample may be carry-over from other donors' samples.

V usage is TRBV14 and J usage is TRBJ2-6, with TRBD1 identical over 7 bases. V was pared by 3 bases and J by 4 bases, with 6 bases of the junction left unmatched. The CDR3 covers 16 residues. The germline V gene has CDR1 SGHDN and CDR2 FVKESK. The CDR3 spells CASSHYRGSGANVLTF. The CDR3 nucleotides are TGTGCCAGCAGCCACTACAGGGGATCAGGGGCCAACGTCCTGACTTTC. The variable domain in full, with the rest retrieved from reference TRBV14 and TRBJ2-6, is EAGVTQFPSHSVIEKGQTVTLRCDPISGHDNLYWYRRVMGKEIKFLLHFVKESKQDESGMPNNRFLAERTGGTYSTLKVQPAELEDSGVYFCASSHYRGSGANVLTFGAGSRLTVL.

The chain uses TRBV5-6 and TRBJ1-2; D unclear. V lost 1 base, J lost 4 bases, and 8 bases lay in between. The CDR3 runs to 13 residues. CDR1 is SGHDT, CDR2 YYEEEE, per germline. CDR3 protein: CASSLSQGYGYTF. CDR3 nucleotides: TGTGCCAGCAGCTTGTCCCAAGGCTATGGCTACACCTTC. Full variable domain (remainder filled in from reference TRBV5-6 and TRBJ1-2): DAGVTQSPTHLIKTRGQQVTLRCSPKSGHDTVSWYQQALGQGPQFIFQYYEEEERQRGNFPDRFSGHQFPNYSSELNVNALLLGDSALYLCASSLSQGYGYTFGSGTRLTVV.

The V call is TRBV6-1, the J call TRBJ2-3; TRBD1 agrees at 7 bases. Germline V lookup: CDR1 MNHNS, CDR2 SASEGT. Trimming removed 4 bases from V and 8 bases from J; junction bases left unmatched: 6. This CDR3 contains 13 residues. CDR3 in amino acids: CASSGYNRGTQYF. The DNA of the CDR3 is TGTGCCAGCAGTGGATACAACAGGGGTACGCAGTATTTT.

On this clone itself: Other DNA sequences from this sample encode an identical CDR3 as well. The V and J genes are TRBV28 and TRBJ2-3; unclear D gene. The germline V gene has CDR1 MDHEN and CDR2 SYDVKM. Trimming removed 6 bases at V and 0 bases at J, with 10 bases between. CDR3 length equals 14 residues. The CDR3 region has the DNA TGTGCCAGCAGCCCGAACTTGAGCACAGATACGCAGTATTTT. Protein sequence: CASSPNLSTDTQYF.

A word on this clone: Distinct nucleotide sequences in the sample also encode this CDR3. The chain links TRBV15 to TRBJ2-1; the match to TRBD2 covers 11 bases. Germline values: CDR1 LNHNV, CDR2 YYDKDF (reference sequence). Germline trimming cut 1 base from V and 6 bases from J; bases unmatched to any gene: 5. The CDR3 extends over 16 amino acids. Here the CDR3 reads CATSRVSGRVGNEQFF. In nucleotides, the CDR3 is TGTGCCACCAGCAGAGTTAGCGGGAGGGTGGGCAATGAGCAGTTCTTC. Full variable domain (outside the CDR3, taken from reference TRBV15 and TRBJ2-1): DAMVIQNPRYQVTQFGKPVTLSCSQTLNHNVMYWYQQKSSQAPKLLFHYYDKDFNNEADTPDNFQSRRPNTSFCFLDIRSPGLGDTAMYLCATSRVSGRVGNEQFFGPGTRLTVL.

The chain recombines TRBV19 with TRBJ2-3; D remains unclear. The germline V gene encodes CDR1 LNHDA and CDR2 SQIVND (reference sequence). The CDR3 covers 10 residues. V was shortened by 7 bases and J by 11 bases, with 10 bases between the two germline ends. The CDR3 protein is CASKSLGQYF. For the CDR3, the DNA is TGTGCCAGTAAGTCCCTTGGGCAGTATTTT.

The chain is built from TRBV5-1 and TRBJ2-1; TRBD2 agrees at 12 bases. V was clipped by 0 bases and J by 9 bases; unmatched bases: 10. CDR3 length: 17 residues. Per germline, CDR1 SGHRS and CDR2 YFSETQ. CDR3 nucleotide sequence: TGCGCCAGCAGCTTGGGGCAGACTAGCGGGAGAAAGGGTGAGCAGTTCTTC. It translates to CASSLGQTSGRKGEQFF.

CDR3 sequence reads: CASSPSLTTSGNEQFF. Written as DNA, the CDR3 is TGCGCCAGCAGCCCCTCCTTGACGACTAGTGGCAATGAGCAGTTCTTC. This rearrangement joins TRBV4-1 to TRBJ2-1; weak D call: TRBD2 (6 bases). The CDR3 runs 16 residues. V shed 4 bases and J shed 6 bases, with 19 bases lying between them. CDR1 and CDR2 from the germline V gene are MGHRA and YSYEKL.

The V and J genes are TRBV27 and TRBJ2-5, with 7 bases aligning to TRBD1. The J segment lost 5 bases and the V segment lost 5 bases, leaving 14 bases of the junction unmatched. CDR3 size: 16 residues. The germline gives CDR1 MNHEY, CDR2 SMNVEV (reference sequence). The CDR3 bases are TGTGCCAGCAGTACACGGGGAAGGGGGCGCGCGGAGACCCAGTACTTC. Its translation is CASSTRGRGRAETQYF.